Listed below are T cell receptor beta chains from one sample, sequenced in a study of shared clonotypes between healthy human individuals. Produced via immunoSEQ multiplex PCR; TCRdb's table is partial and in-frame only. The sample carries nearly 600,000 clones, 95% to 96% recorded once. Sequenced material: naive CD8+ T cells sorted from blood. These TCRs come from a woman in her twenties or thirties in good health. The CDR3 runs from the conserved cysteine through the conserved F or W. A D gene is named only where the DNA matches it firmly. Only part of the rows carry a size: once, few, many, or a class if the clone is expanded.

>-|-|TRBJ2-3|TRBV27
TGTGCCAGCAGTTTATTAGTTAGCACAGATACGCAGTATTTT
CASSLLVSTDTQYF
>TRBD2|-|TRBJ2-1|TRBV28
TGTGCCAGCAGGAATACAGGGGGTAGCGGGAGGCCATATTTTTACAATGAGCAGTTCTTC
CASRNTGGSGRPYFYNEQFF
>TRBD2|-|TRBJ2-1|TRBV7-6
TGTGCCAGCAGCTATAGCGGGGCTTTATACAATGAGCAGTTCTTC
CASSYSGALYNEQFF
>-|-|TRBJ2-1|TRBV28
TGTGCCAGCACTGCCGGCTACTACAATGAGCAGTTCTTC
CASTAGYYNEQFF
>TRBD1|-|TRBJ1-1|TRBV2
TGTGCCAGCAGGCCTTTTACAGGGGGGAGGACTGAAGCTTTCTTT
CASRPFTGGRTEAFF
>-|-|TRBJ2-7|TRBV6-6
TGTGCCAGCAGTTACTCGACCCTAGTCGAGCAGTACTTC
CASSYSTLVEQYF
>-|-|TRBJ1-5|TRBV28
TGTGCCAGCAGTCTGGAGACGTGGGCAGGTCAGCCCCAGCATTTT
CASSLETWAGQPQHF
>-|-|TRBJ2-1|TRBV13
TGTGCCAGCAGCTCTCAGGGTAGGCCTGAGCAGTTCTTC
CASSSQGRPEQFF
>-|-|TRBJ2-3|TRBV27
TGTGCCAGCAGTTTATTTAGTGGGATTGGTGATACGCAGTATTTT
CASSLFSGIGDTQYF
>-|-|TRBJ1-5|TRBV18
TGTGCCAGCTCAGCCGAGGCAGGGAGTAAACTCTATAGCAATCAGCCCCAGCATTTT
CASSAEAGSKLYSNQPQHF
>TRBD2|-|TRBJ2-1|TRBV5-5
TGTGCCAGCAGCTGGGGACTAGCGGGAGTAACCTACAATGAGCAGTTCTTC
CASSWGLAGVTYNEQFF
>-|-|TRBJ2-5|TRBV7-8
TGTGCCAGCAGCTTAGAAGGACAGACCCAGTACTTC
CASSLEGQTQYF
>TRBD1|-|TRBJ1-2|TRBV10-3
TGTGCCATCAGTGACGAGACAGGGGGAGGCGGCTACACCTTC
CAISDETGGGGYTF
>TRBD1|-|TRBJ2-7|TRBV28
TGTGCCAGCAGTTTATCGGACAGGGCCGAGCAGTACTTC
CASSLSDRAEQYF
>-|once|TRBJ2-7|TRBV5-4
TGTGCCAGCAGCTCTGACCCTTCTTTGCTCATCGAGCAGTACTTC
CASSSDPSLLIEQYF
>-|-|TRBJ2-5|TRBV7-2
TGTGCCAGCAGCTTAAGGGCCAGTCGGCAAGAGACCCAGTACTTC
CASSLRASRQETQYF
>-|-|TRBJ2-1|TRBV4-1
TGCGCCAGCAGCCAAGTTTACGGGAGAGAATACAATGAGCAGTTCTTC
CASSQVYGREYNEQFF
>-|-|TRBJ2-1|TRBV7-9
TGTGCCAGCAGCTTAGAGTTTGAGCAGTTCTTC
CASSLEFEQFF
>-|-|TRBJ1-1|TRBV6-1
TGTGCCAGCAGTGAGTTCAGAACGAACACTGAAGCTTTCTTT
CASSEFRTNTEAFF
>TRBD2|-|TRBJ2-3|TRBV28
TGTGCCAGCAGTCACTCCCTCCGTACTAGCGGGAGGGTCTGGGATACGCAGTATTTT
CASSHSLRTSGRVWDTQYF
>TRBD2|-|TRBJ2-7|TRBV27
TGTGCCAGCAGTTTCGGTACTAGCGGAACCTACGAGCAGTACTTC
CASSFGTSGTYEQYF
>-|-|TRBJ1-1|TRBV6-4
TGTGCCAGCAGTGAAAGCCTGAACACTGAAGCTTTCTTT
CASSESLNTEAFF
>TRBD2|-|TRBJ2-1|TRBV9
TGTGCCAGCAGCTCCCATAGCGGGACCGGCTCCTACAATGAGCAGTTCTTC
CASSSHSGTGSYNEQFF
>TRBD2|-|TRBJ2-2|TRBV4-1
TGCGCCAGCAGCCAAGATTCGACTAGCGGGAGGGCCGGTCGAACCGGGGAGCTGTTTTTT
CASSQDSTSGRAGRTGELFF